This record concerns one T cell receptor beta chain sequence. This specimen comes from a study of shared clonotypes between healthy human individuals. Naive CD8 cells, CD45RO-negative and positively selected for CCR7, excluded terminally differentiated effector memory CD45RA+ cells. The authors loaded approximately 220 ng DNA, about 30,000 T cell genomes, into sorted-subset replicate PCRs. The protocol was immunoSEQ multiplex PCR, while the TCRdb copy is restricted to in-frame clones and leaves out a portion. The data show about 2 million clones, about 95% seen once. The CDR3 contains 15 residues. CDR1 and CDR2 from the germline V gene are MGHRA and YSYEKL. V dropped 3 bases and J dropped 1; count of bases not matched to a gene: 2.

The chain has TRBV4-1 and TRBJ2-2; 7 positions match TRBD2. Sequencing was done on a sample of naive CD8+ T cells sorted from blood. The receptor's source is a man between 18 and 35 years old in good health. CDR3 sequence: CASSHERGNTGELFF. CDR3 nucleotides: TGCGCCAGCAGCCACGAGCGGGGGAACACCGGGGAGCTGTTTTTT.